This TCR beta chain was profiled in a study of T cell changes during pregnancy in multiple sclerosis. The protocol was immunoSEQ multiplex PCR, while the TCRdb copy is restricted to in-frame clones and leaves out a portion. The repertoire has tens of thousands of clones, 91% of them found once; the top ten carry approximately 0.68%. This CDR3 comprises 14 residues. V lost 4 bases and J 4 bases, leaving 14 bases between the germline ends. Germline V CDR1 and CDR2: MDHEN, SYDVKM. This clone was counted a single time. The chain has TRBV28 and TRBJ2-7, with D possibly being TRBD1 (6 bases). Sequenced material: CD4+ T cells from peripheral blood mononuclear cells, taken after pregnancy. The TCR comes from a female donor in good health, enrolled as a control in a pregnancy study. CDR3 bases: TGTGCCAGCAGTTGGGGGCGACCGATATACGAGCAGTACTTC. This codes for CASSWGRPIYEQYF.